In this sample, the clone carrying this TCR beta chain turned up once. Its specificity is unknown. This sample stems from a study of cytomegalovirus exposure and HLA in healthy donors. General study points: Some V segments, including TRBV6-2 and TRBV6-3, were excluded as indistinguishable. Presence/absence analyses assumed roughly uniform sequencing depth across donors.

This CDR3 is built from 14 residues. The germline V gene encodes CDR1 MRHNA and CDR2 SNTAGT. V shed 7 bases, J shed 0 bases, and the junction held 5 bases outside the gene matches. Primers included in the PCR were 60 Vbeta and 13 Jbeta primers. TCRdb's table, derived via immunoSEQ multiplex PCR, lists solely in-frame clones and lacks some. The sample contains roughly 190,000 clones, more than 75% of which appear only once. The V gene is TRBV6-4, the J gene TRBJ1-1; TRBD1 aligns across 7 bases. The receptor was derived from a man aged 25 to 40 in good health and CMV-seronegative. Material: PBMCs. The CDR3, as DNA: TGTGCCAGCATGGGGGACAGCATGAACACTGAAGCTTTCTTT. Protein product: CASMGDSMNTEAFF.